Shown below are 14 T cell receptor beta chains from a single sample sequenced in a study of cytomegalovirus exposure and HLA in healthy donors (dated by TCRdb to about 2017). The library was generated by the immunoSEQ multiplex PCR assay. A mixture of 60 forward primers for TCR Vbeta segments and 13 reverse primers for TCR Jbeta segments was used in the multiplex PCR. The table comes from immuneACCESS by way of TCRdb, which keeps in-frame sequences with V and J called. Part of the clones is missing from these tables; in studies checked, under half for an unresolved V gene and the rest for unknown reasons. The sample table records more than 100,000 clones; roughly 80% of these occur just once. Over 25% of the sample is taken by the ten largest. The source material was PBMCs. These receptors originate from a man aged 55 to 70 in good health and CMV-seropositive.

This clone was detected once. The chain uses TRBV5-1 and TRBJ1-3; 8 nucleotides line up with TRBD1. The CDR3 sequence is 16 residues long. Germline CDR1 reads SGHRS; CDR2 reads YFSETQ. Losses at the gene ends were 0 bases for V and 3 bases for J; bases not matched to a gene: 5. CDR3 nucleotide sequence: TGCGCCAGCAGCTTGGATCAGGGGGCTGGTGGAAACACCATATATTTT. Translation gives CASSLDQGAGGNTIYF.

The V call is TRBV10-3, the J call TRBJ1-1; 8 nucleotides agree with TRBD1. Per the germline V gene, CDR1 is ENHRY and CDR2 is SYGVKD. This CDR3 comprises 12 residues. The ends lost 10 bases at V and 4 bases at J; junction bases unmatched: 5. CDR3 coding DNA: TGTGCCACCCGACAGGGGCTCACTGAAGCTTTCTTT. Protein: CATRQGLTEAFF.

This rearrangement joins TRBV5-1 to TRBJ2-7; D unresolved. V lost 1 base and J lost 0, with 8 bases in between. The CDR3 contains 14 residues. The germline CDR1 and CDR2 sequences are SGHRS and YFSETQ. In nucleotides, the CDR3 is TGCGCCAGCAGCTTGCCAGGCAGCTCCTACGAGCAGTACTTC. This codes for CASSLPGSSYEQYF.

This clone appeared a single time. The chain uses TRBV6-5 and TRBJ2-5; D perhaps matches TRBD1 (5 bases). V shed 3 bases and J shed 3 bases, with 11 bases lying between them. The germline V gene has CDR1 MNHEY and CDR2 SVGAGI. The CDR3 runs 14 residues. The CDR3 region is CASSYPGREETQYF. CDR3 DNA: TGTGCCAGCAGTTATCCCGGCAGGGAAGAGACCCAGTACTTC.

The genes are TRBV6-1 and TRBJ1-2; no clear D gene. The CDR3 contains 13 residues. V dropped 3 bases and J dropped 4 bases, with 9 bases sitting between them. Germline-derived CDR1 and CDR2 are MNHNS and SASEGT. CDR3 in DNA: TGTGCCAGCAGTGAGACTTTAAGCTATGGCTACACCTTC. This encodes CASSETLSYGYTF.

The rearrangement links TRBV18 to TRBJ2-1, with 11 bases identical to TRBD2. Germline V lookup: CDR1 KGHSH, CDR2 LQKENI. This CDR3 region has 17 residues. The trim removed 2 bases at V and 3 bases at J, leaving 6 bases unmatched. CDR3 DNA: TGTGCCAGCTCACCATATACTAGCGGGGGAAACTACAATGAGCAGTTCTTC. It specifies CASSPYTSGGNYNEQFF.

V and J are TRBV5-1 and TRBJ2-5, with 12 bases matching TRBD2. The DNA end lines up better with TRBJ2-7; the J call may be wrong. The CDR3 covers 16 residues. Germline V gene data show CDR1 as SGHRS and CDR2 as YFSETQ. CDR3 coding DNA: TGCGCCAGCAGCTCCGACCTAGCGGGAGGGAGCAGCGAGCAGTACTTC. Amino acids: CASSSDLAGGSSEQYF.

The V gene is TRBV14, the J gene TRBJ2-7; tentatively, D is TRBD1 (6 bases). Germline CDR1 and CDR2: SGHDN and FVKESK. The CDR3 runs to 15 residues. Deletions cut 1 base from V and 3 bases from J, with 13 bases between. CDR3 nucleotides: TGTGCCAGCAGCCAAGGACAGGTAGCTTACTACGAGCAGTACTTC. This sequence encodes CASSQGQVAYYEQYF.

The CDR3 region has the DNA TGTGCCAGTAGACCTCAGGGGAGAGGACTAGCGGGAGGCAATGAGCAGTTCTTC. The encoded protein is CASRPQGRGLAGGNEQFF. This chain joins TRBV19 and TRBJ2-1, with TRBD2 matching 14 bases. J lost 6 bases, V lost 6 bases, and 13 bases had no gene match. The germline V gene encodes CDR1 LNHDA and CDR2 SQIVND (reference sequence). The CDR3 has 18 residues.

J is TRBJ2-7 and V is TRBV5-1; 14 nucleotides agree with TRBD2. The CDR3 runs 19 residues. CDR1 and CDR2 from the germline V gene are SGHRS and YFSETQ. Trimming removed 2 bases from V and 1 base from J; junction bases left unmatched: 11. The CDR3 coding sequence is TGCGCCAGCAGCTTCTCGACTAGCGGGAGGGCCGCGTCTTCCTACGAGCAGTACTTC. Encoded protein: CASSFSTSGRAASSYEQYF.

This clone has only a few counts. The chain has TRBV7-2 and TRBJ2-1; 11 bases are a match to TRBD2. The CDR3 has 13 amino acids. Per the germline V gene, CDR1 is SGHTA and CDR2 is FQGNSA. With V trimmed by 5 bases and J by 13 bases, 7 bases remained unmatched. The CDR3 coding sequence is TGTGCCAGCAGCCGCCCGGGACTAGCGGCTCAGTTCTTC. It translates to CASSRPGLAAQFF.

This chain links TRBV19 with TRBJ1-1, with no clear D. This CDR3 has 14 residues. The germline V and J ends were trimmed by 7 bases and 0 bases, with 12 bases remaining between them. Germline CDR1 is LNHDA and CDR2 is SQIVND (reference sequence). CDR3 coding DNA: TGTGCCAGTACAAGTGAGACATTGAACACTGAAGCTTTCTTT. As protein: CASTSETLNTEAFF.

The rearrangement links TRBV10-3 to TRBJ1-2; D gene ambiguous. CDR3 size: 15 residues. The germline V gene has CDR1 ENHRY and CDR2 SYGVKD. The V end lost 0 bases, the J end lost 4 bases, and 12 bases lay between the germline ends. The CDR3 DNA follows: TGTGCCATCAGTGAGTCGACCGAGGGAGGCTATGGCTACACCTTC. Amino acids: CAISESTEGGYGYTF.

This sequence joins TRBV18 and TRBJ1-2, with 8 bases fitting TRBD1. This CDR3 comprises 18 residues. Looked up from germline, CDR1 is KGHSH and CDR2 is LQKENI. Trimming at V came to 6 bases and at J to 1 base, leaving 16 bases not matched to a gene. CDR3 protein: CASSVTLSTGVINYGYTF. The DNA for the CDR3 is TGTGCCAGCTCCGTTACCCTTTCGACAGGGGTTATTAACTATGGCTACACCTTC.